This T cell receptor beta chain was observed in a study of blood T cell repertoires in COVID-19. Study overall: PBMCs, B-cell-depleted T cells, or T cells were the source of the cDNA or gDNA that made up the material.

Deletions cut 1 base from V and 6 bases from J, with 12 bases between. CDR1 and CDR2 (germline): SEHNR, FQNEAQ (reference sequence). The CDR3 is 14 amino acids. Individuals drawn from 24 US areas were about 18 to 89 years old. Profiled with immunoSEQ multiplex PCR; TCRdb holds only in-frame clones, not every one. The table shows a few hundred thousand clones, with roughly nine tenths occurring only once. Specimen: PBMCs or T cells enriched from blood (not recorded which). The chain joins TRBV7-9 to TRBJ1-2; D is possibly TRBD1 (5 bases). This receptor was identified in a woman between 45 and 65 years old in a cohort exposed to, infected with or recovered from COVID-19 (not recorded which). The CDR3 DNA is TGTGCCAGCAGCTTAGACGGGGGGAGGAATGGCTACACCTTC. It translates to CASSLDGGRNGYTF.